This TCR beta chain was recorded in a study of CD8 T cells in ankylosing spondylitis. Via MiXCR, TCRdb re-called the 5' RACE reads, giving one row per CDR3 protein. This repertoire shows some 70,000 distinct CDR3 sequences, 5.3% found once; its top ten account for around 2.2%. Germline CDR1 is SGDLS and CDR2 is YYNGEE. V was clipped by 0 bases and J by 3 bases, with 10 bases between them. The CDR3 has 15 amino acids. This clonotype came up many times. This TCR came from a male donor with ankylosing spondylitis or in good health (not recorded which). This chain connects TRBV9 to TRBJ1-3, with a possible D match to TRBD1 (6 bases). The sequenced sample was blood, either unsorted or a sorted T cell fraction (not recorded which). CDR3 bases: TGTGCCAGCAGCGTAGGGGGGGCGATTGGAAACACCATATATTTT. Its translation is CASSVGGAIGNTIYF.